Below are 24 T cell receptor beta chains sequenced from a single sample in a study of T cells after yellow fever vaccination. Each CDR3 protein gets one entry after TCRdb re-called the 5' RACE reads with MiXCR. Counted here are some 350,000 distinct CDR3 sequences, around 4.1% occurring once; the ten biggest clones make up about 24%. Sequences were derived from PBMCs, sampled 5 days after the yellow fever booster vaccination. The receptors shown here come from a man younger than 35 who received the YFV17D yellow fever vaccine.

This clonotype was recorded at least ten times. This chain links TRBV20-1 with TRBJ2-5, with TRBD2 matching 7 bases. The germline gives CDR1 DFQATT, CDR2 SNEGSKA (reference sequence). Losses at the gene ends were 6 bases for V and 2 bases for J; bases not matched to a gene: 12. CDR3 size: 15 residues. CDR3 residues: CSATRTRIIQETQYF. The CDR3 DNA reads TGCAGTGCCACCCGGACTAGGATCATTCAAGAGACCCAGTACTTC.

The chain has TRBV20-1 and TRBJ1-2, with D unclear. The CDR3 has 11 residues. Per germline, CDR1 DFQATT and CDR2 SNEGSKA (reference sequence). Trimming stripped 5 bases from V and 8 bases from J, with 12 bases between. The CDR3 bases are TGCAGTGCTGTCGGAATTCACGGCTACACCTTC. Translating gives CSAVGIHGYTF.

The table lists this clonotype with many counts. The chain has TRBV10-2 and TRBJ2-5, with 11 bases aligning to TRBD2. The CDR3 length is 15 residues. Losses at the gene ends were 7 bases for V and 1 base for J; bases not matched to a gene: 5. Germline CDR1 is WSHSY and CDR2 is SAAADI. The CDR3 DNA follows: TGCGCCAGCACTCCGACTAGCGGGGCCCAAGAGACCCAGTACTTC. Translated: CASTPTSGAQETQYF.

In this sample, this clonotype turned up many times. The chain uses TRBV10-3 and TRBJ1-2; TRBD1 aligns across 9 bases. CDR1 and CDR2 (germline): ENHRY, SYGVKD. The CDR3 extends over 14 amino acids. V shed 7 bases and J 7 bases; nucleotides not matched to a gene: 10. The CDR3 nucleotides are TGTGCCATCACACCTGCGACAGGGGGAAGTGGCTACACCTTC. Its translation is CAITPATGGSGYTF.

The sample holds many counts of this clonotype. The chain couples TRBV6-5 to TRBJ1-6; a weak D match, TRBD1 (5 bases). The germline V and J ends were trimmed by 3 bases and 10 bases, with 22 bases remaining between them. The V gene's germline CDR1 is MNHEY and CDR2 SVGAGI. CDR3 length equals 17 residues. The CDR3 nucleotides are TGTGCCAGCAGTTATTCGTTCGCAGGAGGGACGGGATCACCCCTCCACTTT. It specifies CASSYSFAGGTGSPLHF.

This clonotype has just a few counts. J is TRBJ1-1 and V is TRBV20-1, with TRBD1 as a possible D gene (5 bases). V dropped 5 bases and J dropped 8 bases, with 18 bases sitting between them. This CDR3 region has 13 residues. Germline assignment: CDR1 DFQATT and CDR2 SNEGSKA (reference sequence). CDR3 region: CSAALDGGNEAFF. The CDR3, as DNA: TGCAGTGCTGCGCTCGACGGGGGAAACGAAGCTTTCTTT.

This clonotype was seen only a few times. The chain links TRBV5-3 to TRBJ2-4, with 8 nucleotides matching TRBD2. TRBV5-3 is labeled an ORF, and its function is uncertain. The CDR3 sequence is 15 residues long. Germline trimming cut 2 bases from V and 1 base from J; bases unmatched to any gene: 2. The CDR3 bases are TGTGCCAGAAGCTTATTAGCGGGGGCCAAAAACATTCAGTACTTC. The encoded protein is CARSLLAGAKNIQYF.

CDR3 sequence reads: CASSLVLAGGADTQYF. The DNA of the CDR3 is TGTGCCAGCAGTTTAGTTCTAGCGGGGGGTGCAGATACGCAGTATTTT. V usage is TRBV12-3 or TRBV12-4 and J usage is TRBJ2-3; 11 positions match TRBD2. Trimming at V came to 1 base and at J to 4 bases, leaving 4 bases not matched to a gene. This CDR3 region has 16 residues.

This clonotype showed up many times. The chain links TRBV5-5 to TRBJ1-3; 7 nucleotides line up with TRBD1. Germline V CDR1 and CDR2: SGHKS, YYEKEE (reference sequence). J was trimmed by 0 bases and V by 4 bases; bases with no gene match: 7. The CDR3 spans 16 residues. CDR3 amino acids: CASSDYRGRSGNTIYF. For the CDR3, the DNA is TGTGCCAGCAGCGACTACAGGGGCCGCTCTGGAAACACCATATATTTT.

There are many counts of this clonotype. The chain carries TRBV12-3 or TRBV12-4 and TRBJ2-2, with 8 bases aligning to TRBD2. The CDR3 contains 14 residues. With V trimmed by 8 bases and J by 6 bases, 8 bases remained unmatched. Here the CDR3 reads CASAPNGGAGELFF. As DNA, the CDR3 is TGTGCCAGCGCCCCTAACGGGGGGGCCGGGGAGCTGTTTTTT.

This clonotype was counted at least ten times. This chain uses TRBV29-1 with TRBJ2-5; D perhaps matches TRBD2 (6 bases). This CDR3 contains 12 residues. In germline, CDR1 is SQVTM, CDR2 ANQGSEA. The ends were cut back, 6 bases at V and 3 bases at J, with 11 bases in the middle. The CDR3 here is CSVGLPKETQYF. DNA of the CDR3: TGCAGCGTCGGACTACCAAAAGAGACCCAGTACTTC. The full variable domain, rest sourced from reference TRBV29-1 and TRBJ2-5, is SAVISQKPSRDICQRGTSLTIQCQVDSQVTMMFWYRQQPGQSLTLIATANQGSEATYESGFVIDKFPISRPNLTFSTLTVSNMSPEDSSIYLCSVGLPKETQYFGPGTRLLVL.

This clonotype turned up a few times. V and J are TRBV19 and TRBJ2-1; TRBD2 aligns across 8 bases. J was trimmed by 6 bases and V by 6 bases; bases with no gene match: 10. The CDR3 has 15 residues. Germline V lookup: CDR1 LNHDA, CDR2 SQIVND (reference sequence). In nucleotides, the CDR3 is TGTGCCAGTAGGAGGTTAGCGGGGAGGGGCAATGAGCAGTTCTTC. Its protein product is CASRRLAGRGNEQFF.

This clonotype appeared many times. This chain links TRBV7-6 with TRBJ2-5; D possibly uses TRBD1 or TRBD2 (5 bases each). There are 13 residues in the CDR3. Looked up from germline, CDR1 is SGHVS and CDR2 is FNYEAQ. V was shortened by 5 bases and J by 2 bases, with 9 bases between the two germline ends. CDR3 DNA sequence: TGTGCCAGCAGCATGGGACGGCAAGAGACCCAGTACTTC. Translating gives CASSMGRQETQYF.

In this sample, this clonotype turned up many times. This sequence joins TRBV7-9 and TRBJ1-5; tentative D call: TRBD1 (5 bases). CDR1 and CDR2 from the germline V gene are SEHNR and FQNEAQ (reference sequence). Trimming pared 1 base from V and 5 bases from J, leaving 6 bases between. The CDR3 loop spans 13 amino acids. The DNA of the CDR3 is TGTGCCAGCAGCTTAGGGGGGGATCAGCCCCAGCATTTT. Protein product: CASSLGGDQPQHF. Filled out from reference TRBV7-9 and TRBJ1-5, the complete variable domain reads DTGVSQNPRHKITKRGQNVTFRCDPISEHNRLYWYRQTLGQGPEFLTYFQNEAQLEKSRLLSDRFSAERPKGSFSTLEIQRTEQGDSAMYLCASSLGGDQPQHFGDGTRLSIL.

This clonotype is labeled medium-sized (0.01 to 0.1%). V and J are TRBV12-3 or TRBV12-4 and TRBJ1-2; no reliable D call. V lost 2 bases, J lost 0 bases, and 10 bases lay in between. This CDR3 has 15 residues. CDR3 DNA sequence: TGTGCCAGCAGTTTAATCTCCCTAGCTAACTATGGCTACACCTTC. Translating it yields CASSLISLANYGYTF.

This clonotype has more than one count but fewer than ten. The genes are TRBV7-9 and TRBJ2-3, with D maybe TRBD2 (5 bases). V was clipped by 4 bases and J by 3 bases, with 14 bases between them. The CDR3 is 15 amino acids. Germline CDR1 reads SEHNR; CDR2 reads FQNEAQ (reference sequence). CDR3 nucleotides: TGTGCCAGCAGCTCCGGGGAGATCGTGACAGATACGCAGTATTTT. Translated: CASSSGEIVTDTQYF.

This clonotype has at least ten counts. The rearrangement links TRBV5-6 to TRBJ2-7; D gene ambiguous. Germline V gives CDR1 SGHDT, CDR2 YYEEEE. The CDR3 has 12 residues. The V end was cut by 2 bases, the J end by 4 bases, with 7 bases between. The CDR3: CASSLYGYEQYV. DNA for the CDR3: TGTGCCAGCAGCTTATATGGTTACGAGCAGTACGTC.

The chain uses TRBV19 and TRBJ2-3; D unclear. CDR1 is LNHDA and CDR2 is SQIVND in the germline V gene (reference sequence). Trimming removed 7 bases at V and 3 bases at J, with 11 bases between. The CDR3 is made up of 13 amino acids. In nucleotides, the CDR3 is TGTGCCAGTAACAGATACGGAACAGATACGCAGTATTTT. It yields the protein CASNRYGTDTQYF.

This clonotype turned up a few times. At one boundary the junction diverges from the germline segment, which might be a read error. The gene calls are TRBV5-1 and TRBJ2-2, with D possibly being TRBD1 or TRBD2 (5 bases each). Germline CDR1 SGHRS, CDR2 YFSETQ. The CDR3 has 15 amino acids. The CDR3 DNA follows: TGTGCCAGCAGCAGCTCCGGGACCTGGACCGGGGAGCTGTTTTTT. It is translated as CASSSSGTWTGELFF.

The chain links TRBV12-3 or TRBV12-4 to TRBJ2-3; TRBD2 matches 7 bases. CDR3 length: 16 residues. Trimming took 7 bases from V and 0 from J; bases not matched to a gene: 10. CDR3 DNA sequence: TGTGCCAGCATTCCGGGGACTACCGCTAGCACAGATACGCAGTATTTT. Translation gives CASIPGTTASTDTQYF.

The chain couples TRBV20-1 to TRBJ1-3; D not certain. Germline CDR1 reads DFQATT; CDR2 reads SNEGSKA (reference sequence). CDR3 length equals 13 residues. Trimming left V 3 bases short and J 0 bases short, with 6 bases between. Here the CDR3 DNA reads TGCAGTGCTAGTCAGAACTCTGGAAACACCATATATTTT. It encodes CSASQNSGNTIYF.

The CDR3 DNA follows: TGCAGTGCTAGGGGACGGGGGGGCTCCAATGAGCAGTTCTTC. Amino acids: CSARGRGGSNEQFF. The gene calls are TRBV20-1 and TRBJ2-1; TRBD2 matches 8 bases. V was pared by 3 bases and J by 6 bases, with 7 bases of the junction left unmatched. Per the germline V gene, CDR1 is DFQATT and CDR2 is SNEGSKA (reference sequence). The CDR3 length is 14 residues.

This clonotype has only a few counts. This chain connects TRBV12-5 to TRBJ1-1; a possible D gene is TRBD1 (6 bases). CDR1 LGHNT and CDR2 FRNRAP come from the germline V gene. CDR3 size: 11 residues. Trimming cost V 9 bases and J 11 bases, with 16 bases left between them. CDR3 sequence: CASAVQGSAFF. The CDR3 DNA sequence: TGTGCTAGCGCTGTGCAGGGGTCGGCTTTCTTT. Together with reference TRBV12-5 and TRBJ1-1, the CDR3 gives the full variable domain: DARVTQTPRHKVTEMGQEVTMRCQPILGHNTVFWYRQTMMQGLELLAYFRNRAPLDDSGMPKDRFSAEMPDATLATLKIQPSEPRDSAVYFCASAVQGSAFFGQGTRLTVV.

The chain carries TRBV5-4 and TRBJ2-5, with 12 bases that match TRBD2. Germline V CDR1 and CDR2: SGHNT, YYREEE (reference sequence). Trimming cost V 4 bases and J 1 base; bases outside gene matches: 11. The CDR3 runs 18 residues. The CDR3 spells CASSLSSGGATSQETQYF. The CDR3 DNA is TGTGCCAGCAGCCTCTCTAGCGGGGGGGCGACAAGCCAAGAGACCCAGTACTTC.